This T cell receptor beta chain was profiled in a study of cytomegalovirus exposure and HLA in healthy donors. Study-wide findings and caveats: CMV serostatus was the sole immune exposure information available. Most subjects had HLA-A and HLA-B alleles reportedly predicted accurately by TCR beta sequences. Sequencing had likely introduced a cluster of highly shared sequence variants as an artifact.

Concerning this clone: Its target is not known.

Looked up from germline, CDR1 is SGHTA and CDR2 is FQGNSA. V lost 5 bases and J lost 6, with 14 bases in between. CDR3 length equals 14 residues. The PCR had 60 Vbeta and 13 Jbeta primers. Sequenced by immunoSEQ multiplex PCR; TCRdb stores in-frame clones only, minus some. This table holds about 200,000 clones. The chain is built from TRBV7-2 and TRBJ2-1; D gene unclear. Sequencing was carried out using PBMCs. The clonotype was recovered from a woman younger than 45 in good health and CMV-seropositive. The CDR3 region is CASSRSLNTNEQFF. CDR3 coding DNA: TGTGCCAGCAGCCGCTCTTTGAACACCAATGAGCAGTTCTTC. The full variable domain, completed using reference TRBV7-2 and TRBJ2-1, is GAGVSQSPSNKVTEKGKDVELRCDPISGHTALYWYRQSLGQGLEFLIYFQGNSAPDKSGLPSDRFSAERTGGSVSTLTIQRTQQEDSAVYLCASSRSLNTNEQFFGPGTRLTVL.